What follows are 15 T cell receptor beta chains derived from one specimen sequenced in a study of beta chain features in type 1 diabetes. Findings and caveats of the study: Among patients with Type 1 diabetes, TCRB CDR3s were moderately but significantly shorter in every one of the four CD4+ subsets.

No antigen has been identified for these receptors. All of the isolated RNA was reverse transcribed, so expressed TCRB transcripts were sequenced. Assay used: immunoSEQ multiplex PCR; TCRdb lists only in-frame clones, some missing. Here the sample spans more than 300,000 clones, around 12% being singletons. The sample was naive CD4+ T cells from blood. These receptors were collected from a woman between 18 and 29 years old with type 1 diabetes.

This clone was counted between two and nine times. This rearrangement joins TRBV7-6 to TRBJ2-7, with TRBD1 matching 9 bases. CDR3 length equals 15 residues. CDR1 and CDR2 (germline): SGHVS, FNYEAQ. V trimming: 3 bases; J trimming: 3 bases; junction bases outside the gene matches: 6. The CDR3 sequence is CASSFSTTGGYEQYF. CDR3 in DNA: TGTGCCAGCAGCTTCAGTACGACAGGGGGCTACGAGCAGTACTTC.

This clone appeared a few times. The chain joins TRBV4-3 to TRBJ2-5; TRBD2 matches at 9 bases. This CDR3 has 15 residues. V lost 6 bases to trimming and J lost 2 bases; unmatched junction nucleotides: 7. Germline-derived CDR1 and CDR2 are LGHNA and YSLEER. The CDR3: CASSLAGSPQETQYF. The CDR3 bases are TGCGCCAGCAGTCTAGCGGGGAGCCCTCAAGAGACCCAGTACTTC.

This clone has only a few counts. V gene TRBV7-2 combines with J gene TRBJ2-3, with 7 bases lining up with TRBD2. This CDR3 contains 14 residues. V dropped 1 base and J dropped 5; count of bases not matched to a gene: 3. Germline V gene data show CDR1 as SGHTA and CDR2 as FQGNSA. In DNA form, the CDR3 reads TGTGCCAGCAGCTTAGGGACTAGGGGAGATACGCAGTATTTT. It yields the protein CASSLGTRGDTQYF.

The sample holds a few counts of this clone. The chain combines TRBV6-6 with TRBJ2-1, with TRBD2 as a possible D gene (6 bases). The CDR3 is made up of 13 amino acids. Trimming took off 2 bases at V and 8 bases at J, with 10 bases between the two ends. Looked up from germline, CDR1 is MNHNY and CDR2 is SVGAGI (reference sequence). The CDR3 coding sequence is TGTGCCAGCAGTTACCGGTCGGGAGATGAGCAGTTCTTC. This sequence encodes CASSYRSGDEQFF.

Points on this clone: Other DNA sequences within the sample encode an identical CDR3. The V and J genes are TRBV5-6 and TRBJ2-5; TRBD2 is a possible D gene (5 bases). In germline, CDR1 is SGHDT, CDR2 YYEEEE. V lost 2 bases and J lost 5, with 7 bases in between. There are 12 residues in the CDR3. DNA for the CDR3: TGTGCCAGCAGCTTAGCGGCGGAGACCCAGTACTTC. Translating it yields CASSLAAETQYF. Full variable domain (outside the CDR3, taken from reference TRBV5-6 and TRBJ2-5): DAGVTQSPTHLIKTRGQQVTLRCSPKSGHDTVSWYQQALGQGPQFIFQYYEEEERQRGNFPDRFSGHQFPNYSSELNVNALLLGDSALYLCASSLAAETQYFGPGTRLLVL.

The chain carries TRBV29-1 and TRBJ2-2; tentative D call: TRBD2 (7 bases). Trimming took 7 bases from V and 7 from J, leaving 16 bases between them. The CDR3 consists of 13 residues. CDR1 is SQVTM, CDR2 ANQGSEA, per germline. CDR3 in DNA: TGCAGCGGGGGGCGGGAGTCCGGCGGGGAGCTGTTTTTT. This gives the protein CSGGRESGGELFF.

J is TRBJ2-1 and V is TRBV2, with D hard to call. The CDR3 consists of 14 residues. Germline values: CDR1 SNHLY, CDR2 FYNNEI. With 4 bases removed from V and 4 bases from J, the gap between germline ends came to 11 bases. The CDR3 DNA sequence: TGTGCCAGCAGTGCTACCGATTTATACAATGAGCAGTTCTTC. It specifies CASSATDLYNEQFF.

In this sample, this clone turned up a few times. J is TRBJ1-5 and V is TRBV7-9; no clear D. The CDR3 length is 13 residues. The V end was cut by 6 bases, the J end by 6 bases, with 12 bases between. Germline V gene data show CDR1 as SEHNR and CDR2 as FQNEAQ (reference sequence). CDR3 nucleotides: TGTGCCAGCAGTGATGGAGAGCCTCAGCCCCAGCATTTT. Translating gives CASSDGEPQPQHF.

This chain connects TRBV4-3 to TRBJ2-6; D perhaps matches TRBD2 (5 bases). Trimming cost V 1 base and J 0 bases, with 7 bases left between them. Germline values: CDR1 LGHNA, CDR2 YSLEER. The CDR3 runs 16 residues. The CDR3 region has the DNA TGCGCCAGCAGCCAAGTTCGGGACTCTGGGGCCAACGTCCTGACTTTC. It specifies CASSQVRDSGANVLTF.

The chain recombines TRBV16 with TRBJ1-2; 7 positions agree with TRBD1. With V trimmed by 2 bases and J by 4 bases, 4 bases remained unmatched. The CDR3 totals 14 residues. From germline, CDR1 is KGHSY and CDR2 FQNENV. CDR3 amino acids: CASSQGQAGYGYTF. For the CDR3, the DNA is TGTGCCAGCAGCCAAGGACAGGCGGGCTATGGCTACACCTTC.

This clone came up a few times. The genes are TRBV2 and TRBJ2-4; possible D gene TRBD2, 6 bases. The CDR3 runs 13 residues. CDR1 and CDR2 from the germline V gene are SNHLY and FYNNEI. The V gene lost 3 bases and the J gene lost 8 bases, with 11 bases spanning the gap. CDR3 bases: TGTGCCAGCAGTGATACAGGAGGGGACATTCAGTACTTC. Protein product: CASSDTGGDIQYF.

This chain uses TRBV7-6 with TRBJ1-1, with D perhaps TRBD1 (5 bases). The CDR3 consists of 15 residues. The germline V and J ends were trimmed by 5 bases and 4 bases, with 17 bases remaining between them. Looked up from germline, CDR1 is SGHVS and CDR2 is FNYEAQ. The CDR3 loop is CASSPVGRGSTEAFF. As DNA, the CDR3 is TGTGCCAGCAGCCCAGTGGGGCGGGGATCCACTGAAGCTTTCTTT.

This clone was observed a handful of times. V is TRBV9 and J is TRBJ2-4; 11 nucleotides match TRBD2. The CDR3 is made up of 15 amino acids. V was clipped by 3 bases and J by 7 bases; unmatched bases: 6. The germline V gene encodes CDR1 SGDLS and CDR2 YYNGEE. CDR3 protein: CASSAGLAVNNIQYF. The CDR3 DNA reads TGTGCCAGCAGCGCGGGACTAGCGGTAAACAACATTCAGTACTTC.

The chain links TRBV9 to TRBJ2-1; D gene unclear. The CDR3 has 14 amino acids. Germline V gene lookup returns CDR1 SGDLS and CDR2 YYNGEE. V was trimmed by 0 bases and J by 5 bases, leaving 9 bases between them. CDR3 protein: CASSVGNLHNEQFF. CDR3 DNA: TGTGCCAGCAGCGTAGGAAACTTGCACAATGAGCAGTTCTTC.

This clone has more than one count but fewer than ten. This chain links TRBV19 with TRBJ2-1; 8 bases are shared with TRBD1. Germline loops: CDR1 LNHDA, CDR2 SQIVND (reference sequence). V shed 4 bases, J shed 12 bases, and the junction held 5 bases outside the gene matches. CDR3 length equals 12 residues. This CDR3 reads CASSTDRVGQFF. The CDR3 DNA is TGTGCCAGTAGTACGGACAGGGTAGGGCAGTTCTTC.